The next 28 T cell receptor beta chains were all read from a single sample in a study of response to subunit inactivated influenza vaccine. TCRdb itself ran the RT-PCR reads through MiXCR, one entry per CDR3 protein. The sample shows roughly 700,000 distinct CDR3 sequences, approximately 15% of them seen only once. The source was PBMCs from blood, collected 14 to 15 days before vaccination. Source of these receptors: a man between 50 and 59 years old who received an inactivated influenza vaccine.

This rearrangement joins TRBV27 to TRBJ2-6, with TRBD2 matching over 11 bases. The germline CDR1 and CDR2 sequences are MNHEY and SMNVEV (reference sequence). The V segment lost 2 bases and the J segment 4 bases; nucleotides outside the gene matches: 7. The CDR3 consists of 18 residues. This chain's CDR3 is CASSLVAGGLGGANVLTF. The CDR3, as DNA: TGTGCCAGCAGTTTAGTAGCGGGAGGGCTCGGAGGGGCCAACGTCCTGACTTTC.

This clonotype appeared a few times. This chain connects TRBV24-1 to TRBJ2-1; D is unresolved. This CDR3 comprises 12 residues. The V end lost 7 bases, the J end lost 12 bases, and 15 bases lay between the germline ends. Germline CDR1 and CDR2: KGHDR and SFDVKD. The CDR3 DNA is TGTGCCACCAGCGCGAGGAGCGAGCCGCAGTTCTTC. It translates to CATSARSEPQFF.

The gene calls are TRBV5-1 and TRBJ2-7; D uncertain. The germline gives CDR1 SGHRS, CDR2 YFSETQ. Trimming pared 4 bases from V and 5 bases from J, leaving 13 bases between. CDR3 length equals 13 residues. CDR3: CASSERGPHEQYF. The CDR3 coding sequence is TGCGCCAGCAGCGAGCGCGGCCCCCACGAGCAGTACTTC.

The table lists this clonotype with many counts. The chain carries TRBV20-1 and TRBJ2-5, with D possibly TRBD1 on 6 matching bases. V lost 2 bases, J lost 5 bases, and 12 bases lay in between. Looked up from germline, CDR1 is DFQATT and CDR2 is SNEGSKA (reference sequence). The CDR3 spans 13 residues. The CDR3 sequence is CSARRGFLETQYF. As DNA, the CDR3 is TGCAGTGCTAGAAGGGGGTTCTTGGAGACCCAGTACTTC.

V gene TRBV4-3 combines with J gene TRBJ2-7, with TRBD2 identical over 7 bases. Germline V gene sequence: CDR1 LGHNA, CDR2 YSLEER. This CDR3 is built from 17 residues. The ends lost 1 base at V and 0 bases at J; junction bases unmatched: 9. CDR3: CASSQAARGSGSYEQYF. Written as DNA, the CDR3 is TGCGCCAGCAGCCAAGCCGCCCGCGGGAGTGGCTCCTACGAGCAGTACTTC.

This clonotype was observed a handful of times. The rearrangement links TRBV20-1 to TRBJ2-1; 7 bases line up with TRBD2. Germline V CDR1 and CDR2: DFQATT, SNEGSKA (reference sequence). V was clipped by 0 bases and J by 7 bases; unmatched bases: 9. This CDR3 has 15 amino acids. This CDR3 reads CSARDLRAGWNEQFF. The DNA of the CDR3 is TGCAGTGCTAGAGATTTAAGAGCGGGATGGAATGAGCAGTTCTTC.

The DNA of the CDR3 is TGTGCCACCAGCCGGGAGCAGGGGTTCTCCTACGAGCAGTACTTC. This sequence encodes CATSREQGFSYEQYF. This sequence joins TRBV15 and TRBJ2-7; D could derive from TRBD1 or TRBD2 (6 bases each). Germline V CDR1 and CDR2: LNHNV, YYDKDF (reference sequence). The V end was cut by 5 bases, the J end by 0 bases, with 14 bases between. The length of the CDR3 is 15 residues.

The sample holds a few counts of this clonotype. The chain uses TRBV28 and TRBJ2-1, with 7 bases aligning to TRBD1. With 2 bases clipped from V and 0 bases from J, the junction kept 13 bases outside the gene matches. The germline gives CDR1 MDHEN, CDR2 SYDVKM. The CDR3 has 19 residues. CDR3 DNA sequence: TGTGCCAGCAGTTTAGTGGGGGACAGCCCTTCCTCCTCCTACAATGAGCAGTTCTTC. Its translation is CASSLVGDSPSSSYNEQFF.

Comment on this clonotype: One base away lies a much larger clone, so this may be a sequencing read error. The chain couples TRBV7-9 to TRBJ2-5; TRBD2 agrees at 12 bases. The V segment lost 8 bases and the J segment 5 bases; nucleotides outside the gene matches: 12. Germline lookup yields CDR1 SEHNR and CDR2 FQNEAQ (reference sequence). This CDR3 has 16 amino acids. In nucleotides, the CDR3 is TGTGCCAGCTGCTCCTCTAGCGGGAGGGCCTGGGAGACCCAGTACTTC. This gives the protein CASCSSSGRAWETQYF. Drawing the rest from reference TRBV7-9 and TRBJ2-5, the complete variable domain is DTGVSQNPRHKITKRGQNVTFRCDPISEHNRLYWYRQTLGQGPEFLTYFQNEAQLEKSRLLSDRFSAERPKGSFSTLEIQRTEQGDSAMYLCASCSSSGRAWETQYFGPGTRLLVL.

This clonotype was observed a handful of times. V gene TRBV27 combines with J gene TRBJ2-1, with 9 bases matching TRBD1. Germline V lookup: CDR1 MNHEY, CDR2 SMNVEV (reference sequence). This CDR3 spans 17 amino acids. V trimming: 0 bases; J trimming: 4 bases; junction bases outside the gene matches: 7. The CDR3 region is CASSLSYWDRVYNEQFF. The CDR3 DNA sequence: TGTGCCAGCAGTTTATCATACTGGGACAGGGTATACAATGAGCAGTTCTTC.

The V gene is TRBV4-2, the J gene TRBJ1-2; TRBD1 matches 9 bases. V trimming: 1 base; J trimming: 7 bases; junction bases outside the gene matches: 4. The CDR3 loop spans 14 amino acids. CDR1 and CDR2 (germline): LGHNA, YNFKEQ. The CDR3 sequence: CASSQGSTGGGYTF. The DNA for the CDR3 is TGTGCCAGCAGCCAAGGTTCGACAGGGGGTGGCTACACCTTC.

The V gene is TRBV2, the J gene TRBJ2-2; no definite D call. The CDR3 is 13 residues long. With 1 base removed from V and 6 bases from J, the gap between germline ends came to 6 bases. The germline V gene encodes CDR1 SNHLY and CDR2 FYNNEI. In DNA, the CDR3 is TGTGCCAGCAGTGAAGGGGTGGCCGGGGAGCTGTTTTTT. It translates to CASSEGVAGELFF.

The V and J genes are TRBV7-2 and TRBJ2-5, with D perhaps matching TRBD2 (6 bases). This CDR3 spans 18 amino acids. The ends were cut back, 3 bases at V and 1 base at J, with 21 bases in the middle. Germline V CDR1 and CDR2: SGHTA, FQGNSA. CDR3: CASSLASAGTYLQETQYF. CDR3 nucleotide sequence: TGTGCCAGCAGCTTGGCGTCTGCGGGGACTTACCTCCAAGAGACCCAGTACTTC. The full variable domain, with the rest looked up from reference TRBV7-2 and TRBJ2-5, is GAGVSQSPSNKVTEKGKDVELRCDPISGHTALYWYRQSLGQGLEFLIYFQGNSAPDKSGLPSDRFSAERTGGSVSTLTIQRTQQEDSAVYLCASSLASAGTYLQETQYFGPGTRLLVL.

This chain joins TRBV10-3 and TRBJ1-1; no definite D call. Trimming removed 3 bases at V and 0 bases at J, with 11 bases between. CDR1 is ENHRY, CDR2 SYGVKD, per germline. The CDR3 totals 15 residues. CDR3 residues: CAISDPRRMNTEAFF. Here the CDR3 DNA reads TGTGCCATCAGTGACCCCAGGAGAATGAACACTGAAGCTTTCTTT.

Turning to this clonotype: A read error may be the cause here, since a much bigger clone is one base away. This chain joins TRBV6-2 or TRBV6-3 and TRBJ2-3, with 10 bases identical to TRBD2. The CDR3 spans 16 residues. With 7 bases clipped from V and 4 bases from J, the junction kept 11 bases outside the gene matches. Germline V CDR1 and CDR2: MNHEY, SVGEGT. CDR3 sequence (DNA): TGTGCCAGCAATTTTCGGAGCGGGGGGGCCGCAGATACGCAGTATTTT. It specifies CASNFRSGGAADTQYF.

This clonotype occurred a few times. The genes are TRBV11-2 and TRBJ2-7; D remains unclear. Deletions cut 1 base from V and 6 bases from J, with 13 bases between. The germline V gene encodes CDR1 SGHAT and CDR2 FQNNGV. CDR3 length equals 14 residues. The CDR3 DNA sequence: TGTGCCAGCAGCTTAGTTCGCAACCCACGCGAGCAGTACTTC. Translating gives CASSLVRNPREQYF.

CDR3 protein: CASSANPGPTADTQYF. The CDR3 DNA is TGTGCCAGCAGCGCCAACCCCGGACCAACGGCAGATACGCAGTATTTT. The rearrangement uses TRBV5-5 and TRBJ2-3, with D unresolved. Germline CDR1 SGHKS, CDR2 YYEKEE (reference sequence). This CDR3 has 16 amino acids. V was clipped by 4 bases and J by 4 bases, with 19 bases between them.

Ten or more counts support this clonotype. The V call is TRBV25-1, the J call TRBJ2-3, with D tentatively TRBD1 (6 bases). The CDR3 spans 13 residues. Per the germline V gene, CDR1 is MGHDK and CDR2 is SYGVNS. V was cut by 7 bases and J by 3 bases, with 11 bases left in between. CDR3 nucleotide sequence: TGTGCCAGCATCCCGAGGGGGACAGATACGCAGTATTTT. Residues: CASIPRGTDTQYF.

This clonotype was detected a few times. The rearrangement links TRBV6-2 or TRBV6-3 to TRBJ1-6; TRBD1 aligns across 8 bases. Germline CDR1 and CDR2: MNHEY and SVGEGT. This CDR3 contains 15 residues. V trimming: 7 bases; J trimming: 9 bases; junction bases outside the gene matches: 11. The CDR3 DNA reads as TGTGCCAGCACTACCGGACAGGGTGGTGGTTCACCCCTCCACTTT. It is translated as CASTTGQGGGSPLHF.

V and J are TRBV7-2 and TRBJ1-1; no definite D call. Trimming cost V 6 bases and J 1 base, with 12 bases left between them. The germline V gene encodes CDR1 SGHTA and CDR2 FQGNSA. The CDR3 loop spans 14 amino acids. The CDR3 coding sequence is TGTGCCAGCAGTTTACAGCCTCAGAACACTGAAGCTTTCTTT. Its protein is CASSLQPQNTEAFF.

CDR3 nucleotide sequence: TGTGCCAGCAGCTCCAGACGAGGAGGCTACGAGCAGTACTTC. Translated: CASSSRRGGYEQYF. V usage is TRBV5-5 and J usage is TRBJ2-7; a possible D gene is TRBD2 (5 bases). V was cut by 3 bases and J by 3 bases, with 13 bases left in between. The CDR3 runs 14 residues. Germline lookup yields CDR1 SGHKS and CDR2 YYEKEE (reference sequence).

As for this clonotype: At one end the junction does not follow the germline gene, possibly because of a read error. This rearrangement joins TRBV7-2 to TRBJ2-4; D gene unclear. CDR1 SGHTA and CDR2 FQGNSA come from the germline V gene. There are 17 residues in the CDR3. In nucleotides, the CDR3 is TGTGCCAGCAGCCCCGCCGCCGGAGTTAATCTAAAAAAAATTCAGTACTTC. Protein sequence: CASSPAAGVNLKKIQYF.

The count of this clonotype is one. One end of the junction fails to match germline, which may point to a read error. The CDR3, as DNA: TGTCCCAGCAGTCGGACACGGACGGACTATGGCTACACCTTC. Translated, it gives CPSSRTRTDYGYTF. The chain carries TRBV5-5 and TRBJ1-2; a weak D match, TRBD1 (5 bases). CDR3 size: 14 residues. Germline assignment: CDR1 SGHKS and CDR2 YYEKEE (reference sequence).

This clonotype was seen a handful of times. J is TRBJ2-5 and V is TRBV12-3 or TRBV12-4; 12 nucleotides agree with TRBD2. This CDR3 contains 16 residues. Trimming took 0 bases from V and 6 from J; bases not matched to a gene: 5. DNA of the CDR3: TGTGCCAGCAGTTTAGCCCTAGCGGGGGGGAGAAAGACCCAGTACTTC. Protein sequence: CASSLALAGGRKTQYF.

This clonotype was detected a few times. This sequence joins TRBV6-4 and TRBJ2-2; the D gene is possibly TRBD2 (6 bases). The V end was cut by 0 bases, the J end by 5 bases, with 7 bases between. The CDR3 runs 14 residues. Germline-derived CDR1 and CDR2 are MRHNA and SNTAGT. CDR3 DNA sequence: TGTGCCAGCAGTGACTCGACTAGTACCGGGGAGCTGTTTTTT. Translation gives CASSDSTSTGELFF.

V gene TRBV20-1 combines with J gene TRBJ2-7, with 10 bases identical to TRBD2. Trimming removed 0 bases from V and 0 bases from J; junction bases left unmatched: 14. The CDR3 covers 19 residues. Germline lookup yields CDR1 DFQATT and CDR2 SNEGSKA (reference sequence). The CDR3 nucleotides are TGCAGTGCTAGAGATCGGTTACCGTTAGCGGGAGGTTTCTCCTACGAGCAGTACTTC. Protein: CSARDRLPLAGGFSYEQYF.

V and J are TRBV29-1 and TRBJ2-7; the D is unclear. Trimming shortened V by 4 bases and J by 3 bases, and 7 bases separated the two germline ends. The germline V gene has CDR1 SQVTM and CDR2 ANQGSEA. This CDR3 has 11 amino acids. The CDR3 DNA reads TGCAGCGTTGGCGTGGGCTACGAGCAGTACTTC. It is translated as CSVGVGYEQYF.

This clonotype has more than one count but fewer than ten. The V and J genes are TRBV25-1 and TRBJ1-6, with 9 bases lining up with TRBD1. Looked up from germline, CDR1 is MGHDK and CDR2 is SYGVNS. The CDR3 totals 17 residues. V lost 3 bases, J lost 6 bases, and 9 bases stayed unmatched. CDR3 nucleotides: TGTGCCAGCAGTGAGCTTACCGGGACAGGGTCTAATTCACCCCTCCACTTT. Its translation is CASSELTGTGSNSPLHF.